This T cell receptor beta chain was identified during a study of T cell responses to AZD1222 COVID-19 vaccine. Overall study findings and caveats: Donor demographics were predominantly white British with a female majority; clonal diversity may be underestimated.

Data came from immunoSEQ multiplex PCR; TCRdb stores just in-frame clones and leaves some out. Among roughly 140,000 clones listed, less than 95% were seen once. Trimming left V 1 base short and J 3 bases short, with 4 bases between. Germline V lookup: CDR1 SGHTA, CDR2 FQGNSA. This CDR3 contains 14 residues. Remarks on this clone: What it recognizes is unknown.

The sequenced sample was peripheral blood, obtained on day 0 of AZD1222 vaccination. The sequence was obtained from an adult in good health. The V call is TRBV7-2, the J call TRBJ1-6, with no clear D. CDR3 sequence (DNA): TGTGCCAGCAGCTTAGTTAGCTATAATTCACCCCTCCACTTT. Amino acid sequence: CASSLVSYNSPLHF. Combining the CDR3 with reference TRBV7-2 and TRBJ1-6 gives the whole variable domain GAGVSQSPSNKVTEKGKDVELRCDPISGHTALYWYRQSLGQGLEFLIYFQGNSAPDKSGLPSDRFSAERTGGSVSTLTIQRTQQEDSAVYLCASSLVSYNSPLHFGNGTRLTVT.